This TCR beta chain was observed in a study of response to subunit inactivated influenza vaccine. The study, taken as a whole, reports: With each seasonal influenza vaccination, the authors suggested, few new T cells are recruited.

Concerning this clonotype: Its antigen is undetermined.

Using its own MiXCR run on the RT-PCR reads, TCRdb lists one record per CDR3 protein. The sample records under 200,000 distinct CDR3 sequences, roughly 11% being singletons. The CDR3 length is 16 residues. V lost 4 bases to trimming and J lost 5 bases; unmatched junction nucleotides: 8. In germline, CDR1 is MNHNS, CDR2 SASEGT. Here the sequenced sample was non-naive T cells sorted from PBMCs, taken roughly 47 days after vaccination. The rearrangement uses TRBV6-1 and TRBJ2-2; TRBD2 aligns across 9 bases. The receptor was derived from a man aged 50 to 60 who received an inactivated influenza vaccine. The CDR3 spells CASSVLSAGGTGELFF. The CDR3 bases are TGTGCCAGCAGTGTCCTTTCGGCGGGAGGGACCGGGGAGCTGTTTTTT.